Each of the 29 T cell receptor beta chains below was sequenced from the same sample in a study of neurological immune-mediated disorders. TCRdb reprocessed the 5' RACE reads via MiXCR and lists one record per CDR3 protein. The sample holds some 120,000 distinct CDR3 sequences, about 3.2% seen once. Sequences were obtained from PBMCs. These receptors were taken from a woman aged 30 to 39 with multiple sclerosis.

This clonotype was recorded at least ten times. The rearrangement joins TRBV20-1 to TRBJ2-7; tentatively, D is TRBD2 (5 bases). Germline loops: CDR1 DFQATT, CDR2 SNEGSKA (reference sequence). The CDR3 consists of 13 residues. V lost 5 bases and J lost 4, with 15 bases in between. Here the CDR3 reads CSAPGSESYEQYF. The CDR3 nucleotides read TGCAGTGCTCCGGGGTCAGAAAGTTACGAGCAGTACTTC.

This clonotype was recorded at least ten times. The chain uses TRBV5-1 and TRBJ1-2; D is undetermined. Germline CDR1 and CDR2: SGHRS and YFSETQ. The CDR3 totals 14 residues. Deletions cut 5 bases from V and 0 bases from J, with 11 bases between. The CDR3 DNA reads TGCGCCAGCAGTATCCAGGCTTCTAACTATGGCTACACCTTC. Protein: CASSIQASNYGYTF.

The chain recombines TRBV20-1 with TRBJ1-1; D remains unclear. This CDR3 is built from 14 residues. Germline assignment: CDR1 DFQATT and CDR2 SNEGSKA (reference sequence). V shed 0 bases and J shed 1 base, with 9 bases lying between them. CDR3 DNA sequence: TGCAGTGCTAGAGAGACGGGGTGGAACACTGAAGCTTTCTTT. Its translation is CSARETGWNTEAFF.

Notes on this clonotype: A much larger clone differs from this one at a single base, so this may be a read error. The chain carries TRBV12-3 or TRBV12-4 and TRBJ2-7; D unclear. The CDR3 has 13 residues. CDR3 region: CATSLADTYEQYF. The CDR3 DNA reads as TGTGCCACCAGTTTAGCAGATACCTACGAGCAGTACTTC.

The CDR3 loop reads CSGGRGLNQPQHF. As DNA, the CDR3 is TGCAGTGGTGGGAGGGGTCTTAATCAGCCCCAGCATTTT. The chain uses TRBV29-1 and TRBJ1-5; D possibly corresponds to TRBD1 (5 bases). Germline-derived CDR1 and CDR2 are SQVTM and ANQGSEA. The CDR3 contains 13 residues.

The table lists this clonotype with many counts. The chain carries TRBV5-6 and TRBJ2-1; D is ambiguous. Germline V gene lookup returns CDR1 SGHDT and CDR2 YYEEEE. The CDR3 runs 13 residues. Trimming removed 3 bases at V and 9 bases at J, with 13 bases between. CDR3 amino acids: CASSWGTHTEQFF. The CDR3 nucleotides read TGTGCCAGCAGCTGGGGTACTCATACTGAGCAGTTCTTC.

At least ten counts were recorded for this clonotype. The chain links TRBV7-9 to TRBJ2-7; D gene uncertain. The germline gives CDR1 SEHNR, CDR2 FQNEAQ (reference sequence). The CDR3 sequence is 11 residues long. V lost 5 bases and J lost 6, with 8 bases in between. CDR3 DNA: TGTGCCAGCAGCGTAAACGGCGAGCAGTACTTC. Its translation: CASSVNGEQYF.

In this sample, this clonotype turned up many times. J is TRBJ2-2 and V is TRBV3-1; D is unresolved. The CDR3 consists of 13 residues. Germline-derived CDR1 and CDR2 are LGHDT and YNNKEL (reference sequence). V was cut by 1 base and J by 4 bases, with 4 bases left in between. The CDR3 region is CASSQGITGELFF. The CDR3 DNA is TGTGCCAGCAGCCAAGGAATCACCGGGGAGCTGTTTTTT.

This clonotype has a count of ten or more. The chain joins TRBV7-8 to TRBJ2-1, with D perhaps matching TRBD2 (6 bases). With 0 bases removed from V and 8 bases from J, the gap between germline ends came to 14 bases. Looked up from germline, CDR1 is SGHVS and CDR2 is FQNEAQ. The CDR3 totals 15 residues. CDR3 sequence reads: CASSLAGLAPDEQFF. Here the CDR3 DNA reads TGTGCCAGCAGCTTAGCAGGGCTAGCGCCGGATGAGCAGTTCTTC. Full variable domain (rest looked up from reference TRBV7-8 and TRBJ2-1): GAGVSQSPRYKVAKRGQDVALRCDPISGHVSLFWYQQALGQGPEFLTYFQNEAQLDKSGLPSDRFFAERPEGSVSTLKIQRTQQEDSAVYLCASSLAGLAPDEQFFGPGTRLTVL.

The chain joins TRBV6-1 to TRBJ2-2; D is tentatively TRBD1 or TRBD2 (5 bases each). Trimming took off 7 bases at V and 6 bases at J, with 12 bases between the two ends. Germline CDR1 and CDR2: MNHNS and SASEGT. The length of the CDR3 is 13 residues. The CDR3 protein is CASTKRGAGELFF. For the CDR3, the DNA is TGTGCCAGCACAAAGAGGGGAGCCGGGGAGCTGTTTTTT.

The sample holds many counts of this clonotype. V is TRBV5-1 and J is TRBJ1-2; 9 positions agree with TRBD1. This CDR3 comprises 15 residues. Germline V lookup: CDR1 SGHRS, CDR2 YFSETQ. With 4 bases clipped from V and 9 bases from J, the junction kept 13 bases outside the gene matches. CDR3 nucleotide sequence: TGCGCCAGCAGCGTGGAACTACAGGGGGCAGGAAGCTACACCTTC. Translated, it gives CASSVELQGAGSYTF.

This clonotype was seen ten or more times. This sequence joins TRBV24-1 and TRBJ1-5; D not resolved. Germline V gene data show CDR1 as KGHDR and CDR2 as SFDVKD. This CDR3 spans 14 amino acids. V dropped 2 bases and J dropped 3 bases, with 7 bases sitting between them. CDR3 in amino acids: CATSDSGNNQPQHF. In nucleotides, the CDR3 is TGTGCCACCAGTGATTCCGGGAACAATCAGCCCCAGCATTTT.

This clonotype came up many times. CDR3: CASSQDRRLMNTEAFF. The CDR3 DNA follows: TGTGCCAGCAGCCAAGATCGGCGGCTCATGAACACTGAAGCTTTCTTT. The rearrangement joins TRBV14 to TRBJ1-1; D is uncertain. The CDR3 spans 16 residues. The V end lost 0 bases, the J end lost 0 bases, and 11 bases lay between the germline ends. CDR1 SGHDN and CDR2 FVKESK come from the germline V gene.

This clonotype has at least ten counts. J is TRBJ1-4 and V is TRBV4-3, with 9 nucleotides matching TRBD1. Trimming at V came to 1 base and at J to 4 bases, leaving 1 base not matched to a gene. CDR1 and CDR2 (germline): LGHNA, YSLEER. The CDR3 sequence is 15 residues long. The CDR3 protein is CASSQGTGVNEKLFF. As DNA, the CDR3 is TGCGCCAGCAGCCAAGGGACAGGGGTTAATGAAAAACTGTTTTTT.

This clonotype was counted at least ten times. J is TRBJ2-1 and V is TRBV4-3; 8 bases fit TRBD1. This CDR3 spans 17 amino acids. V trimming: 0 bases; J trimming: 6 bases; junction bases outside the gene matches: 10. Germline V gene lookup returns CDR1 LGHNA and CDR2 YSLEER. CDR3 loop: CASSQDPRTGMGNEQFF. The CDR3 nucleotides read TGCGCCAGCAGCCAAGATCCCCGGACAGGGATGGGCAATGAGCAGTTCTTC.

This clonotype was detected ten times or more. This chain connects TRBV4-3 to TRBJ2-2, with D perhaps TRBD2 (7 bases). V shed 0 bases and J shed 4 bases, with 12 bases lying between them. Looked up from germline, CDR1 is LGHNA and CDR2 is YSLEER. The CDR3 totals 16 residues. In nucleotides, the CDR3 is TGCGCCAGCAGCCAAGATCGAGGGGGGGCCACCGGGGAGCTGTTTTTT. Translated: CASSQDRGGATGELFF.

This clonotype was counted at least ten times. The chain combines TRBV30 with TRBJ2-6, with D perhaps given as TRBD1 or TRBD2 (5 bases each). The CDR3 runs to 15 residues. V shed 3 bases and J shed 4 bases, with 13 bases lying between them. Looked up from germline, CDR1 is GTSNPN and CDR2 is SVGIG (reference sequence). CDR3 protein: CAWRGVGDGANVLTF. The CDR3 DNA sequence: TGTGCCTGGAGGGGTGTGGGGGACGGGGCCAACGTCCTGACTTTC.

This clonotype was seen a handful of times. CDR3 loop: CSAIPGYLLYEQYF. CDR3 sequence (DNA): TGCAGTGCTATCCCGGGCTACCTCCTCTACGAGCAGTACTTC. The chain joins TRBV20-1 to TRBJ2-7; D gene unclear. There are 14 residues in the CDR3. Trimming stripped 4 bases from V and 3 bases from J, with 16 bases between. Germline CDR1 is DFQATT and CDR2 is SNEGSKA (reference sequence).

This clonotype came up many times. This chain joins TRBV10-3 and TRBJ1-1, with D unresolved. The V and J ends lost 2 bases and 0 bases respectively, with 7 bases between them. The CDR3 is 14 residues long. Per the germline V gene, CDR1 is ENHRY and CDR2 is SYGVKD. Here the CDR3 DNA reads TGTGCCATCAGTGAGCCTGGGATGAACACTGAAGCTTTCTTT. Protein product: CAISEPGMNTEAFF.

This clonotype occurred many times. The chain couples TRBV7-9 to TRBJ2-5, with 10 positions matching TRBD2. CDR1 is SEHNR and CDR2 is FQNEAQ in the germline V gene (reference sequence). The CDR3 is made up of 15 amino acids. J was trimmed by 5 bases and V by 5 bases; bases with no gene match: 8. The CDR3 DNA reads TGTGCCAGCAGCCCTAGCGGGAGCGTCACGGAGACCCAGTACTTC. Protein sequence: CASSPSGSVTETQYF.

There are many counts of this clonotype. The V call is TRBV20-1, the J call TRBJ2-1; D possibly corresponds to TRBD2 (6 bases). The CDR3 runs 11 residues. V dropped 3 bases and J dropped 7 bases, with 7 bases sitting between them. Per germline, CDR1 DFQATT and CDR2 SNEGSKA (reference sequence). Here the CDR3 reads CSASLANEQFF. In DNA form, the CDR3 reads TGCAGTGCTAGTCTAGCGAATGAGCAGTTCTTC.

In this sample, this clonotype turned up many times. The rearrangement links TRBV5-1 to TRBJ2-2; the match to TRBD1 covers 9 bases. Germline CDR1 and CDR2: SGHRS and YFSETQ. There are 15 residues in the CDR3. Trimming removed 3 bases from V and 5 bases from J; junction bases left unmatched: 5. In DNA, the CDR3 is TGCGCCAGCAGCTCCGGGACAGGGACAACCGGGGAGCTGTTTTTT. As protein: CASSSGTGTTGELFF.

This clonotype was detected many times. The V and J genes are TRBV27 and TRBJ1-4, with 9 bases fitting TRBD1. Trimming took 3 bases from V and 4 from J; bases not matched to a gene: 6. Germline V gene lookup returns CDR1 MNHEY and CDR2 SMNVEV (reference sequence). The CDR3 has 16 residues. The CDR3 DNA reads as TGTGCCAGCAGTTTCACCGGGACAGGGTTTAATGAAAAACTGTTTTTT. Its protein is CASSFTGTGFNEKLFF.

This clonotype was observed many times. The genes are TRBV7-8 and TRBJ1-3; no reliable D call. V shed 3 bases and J shed 1 base, with 10 bases lying between them. The length of the CDR3 is 15 residues. Germline CDR1 reads SGHVS; CDR2 reads FQNEAQ. CDR3 in DNA: TGTGCCAGCAGCTTTCCTGGAGGATCTGGAAACACCATATATTTT. Translated: CASSFPGGSGNTIYF.

This clonotype was seen repeatedly, ten times or more. V and J are TRBV20-1 and TRBJ2-7; TRBD2 matches 11 bases. The CDR3 has 14 residues. Trimming removed 5 bases from V and 1 base from J; junction bases left unmatched: 4. The V gene's germline CDR1 is DFQATT and CDR2 SNEGSKA (reference sequence). CDR3 region: CSASRLAGSYEQYF. In DNA, the CDR3 is TGCAGTGCTTCCCGACTAGCGGGATCCTACGAGCAGTACTTC.

This clonotype was found many times. The chain joins TRBV6-4 to TRBJ2-1; D possibly corresponds to TRBD2 (7 bases). The V gene lost 2 bases and the J gene lost 9 bases, with 14 bases spanning the gap. There are 14 residues in the CDR3. Germline V gives CDR1 MRHNA, CDR2 SNTAGT. Written as DNA, the CDR3 is TGTGCCAGCAGTGACCAAGGGAGGGGGAGTGAGCAGTTCTTC. Translation gives CASSDQGRGSEQFF.

This clonotype occurred many times. The CDR3: CASMDLRTGNTEAFF. The CDR3 DNA follows: TGTGCCAGCATGGACCTTCGGACGGGGAACACTGAAGCTTTCTTT. The chain carries TRBV6-5 and TRBJ1-1; D call uncertain. Between the trimmed V and J ends, which lost 7 bases and 1 base, there was a span of 16 bases. This CDR3 contains 15 residues. The V gene's germline CDR1 is MNHEY and CDR2 SVGAGI.

This clonotype was observed many times. The chain links TRBV5-1 to TRBJ2-5; no firm D call. The CDR3 covers 12 residues. The germline gives CDR1 SGHRS, CDR2 YFSETQ. V lost 4 bases and J lost 5, with 9 bases in between. The CDR3 loop reads CASSNPDETQYF. The CDR3 DNA sequence: TGCGCCAGCAGCAATCCCGATGAGACCCAGTACTTC.

This clonotype showed up many times. The chain recombines TRBV20-1 with TRBJ1-2; tentatively, D is TRBD1 (5 bases). The length of the CDR3 is 13 residues. The V end lost 5 bases, the J end lost 4 bases, and 14 bases lay between the germline ends. CDR1 is DFQATT and CDR2 is SNEGSKA in the germline V gene (reference sequence). The CDR3 sequence is CSAGQGRPYGYTF. CDR3 in DNA: TGCAGTGCTGGTCAGGGCCGACCCTATGGCTACACCTTC.